These T cell receptor beta chains were read from a single sample in a study of T cells in Graves' hyperthyroidism and ophthalmopathy. Each CDR3 protein gets one entry after TCRdb re-called the multiplex PCR reads with MiXCR. The sample contains fewer than 700,000 distinct CDR3 sequences, roughly 18% of which appear only once. The specimen sequenced was blood. The receptors derive from a woman under 30 with Graves' ophthalmopathy. CDR3s include the opening cysteine and the closing phenylalanine or tryptophan. The D gene is left open where the match is weak. Part of the rows lack a size; the others show once, few, many or a class for expanded clones.

TRBJ1-6 | many | TRBV28 | TRBD1 | TGTGCCAGCAGTTTGGACAGGGCTTTCTATAATTCACCCCTCCACTTT | CASSLDRAFYNSPLHF
TRBJ2-3 | many | TRBV20-1 | . | TGCAGTGCTAGGGGGAGGTACACAGATACGCAGTATTTT | CSARGRYTDTQYF
TRBJ1-2 | many | TRBV30 | . | TGTGCCTGGGTGTGGGGGGGGGAGTATGGCTACACCTTC | CAWVWGGEYGYTF
TRBJ2-5 | few | TRBV20-1 | . | TGCAGTGTTAGAGCTCGGGGGCGAACGACACAAGAGACCCAGTACTTC | CSVRARGRTTQETQYF
TRBJ2-7 | . | TRBV28 | TRBD1 | TGTGCCAGCAGTTTGATTGGGTGGACAGGGGGCATGGGGAACGAGCAGTACTTC | CASSLIGWTGGMGNEQYF
TRBJ2-4 | many | TRBV18 | . | TGTGCCAGCTCACCATTTGGAGGGAACATTCAGTACTTC | CASSPFGGNIQYF
TRBJ1-3 | . | TRBV5-5 | . | TGTGCCAGCAGCTTAGGCTACGGCACCTACAAACCTGGAAACACCATATATTTT | CASSLGYGTYKPGNTIYF
TRBJ2-1 | few | TRBV11-3 | TRBD2 | TGTGCCAGCAGCTTTAGCGGGGTTTCGTACAATGAGCAGTTCTTC | CASSFSGVSYNEQFF
TRBJ2-6 | . | TRBV19 | TRBD1 | TGTGCCAGTAGTTTTAGCCCCCGAGGGACAGCAGCTTCTGGGGCCAACGTCCTGACTTTC | CASSFSPRGTAASGANVLTF
TRBJ1-5 | . | TRBV20-1 | TRBD1 | TGCAGTGCCAAGACAGGGCTGAATCAGCTCCAGCATTTT | CSAKTGLNQLQHF
TRBJ1-1 | many | TRBV7-6 | . | TGTGCCAGCAGCTATACAGGGAACACTGAAGCTTTCTTT | CASSYTGNTEAFF
TRBJ2-3 | . | TRBV4-2 | TRBD1 | TGTGCCAGCAGCCTCACAGGGGGCTTTAGCACAGATACGCAGTATTTT | CASSLTGGFSTDTQYF
TRBJ1-2 | . | TRBV15 | TRBD1 | TGTGCCACCAGTTATATAGACAGGGATAATGGCTACACCTTC | CATSYIDRDNGYTF
TRBJ2-2 | few | TRBV5-4 | . | TGTGCCAGCAGCTTGGCCCAGGGTAGGACCGGGGAGCTGTTTTTT | CASSLAQGRTGELFF
TRBJ1-2 | . | TRBV15 | . | TGTGCCACCAGCAGAGATAGGGGCGTCTATGGCTACACCTTC | CATSRDRGVYGYTF
TRBJ2-2 | many | TRBV3-1 | . | TGTGCCAGCAGCCAACCTCCCGGGGAGCTGTTTTTT | CASSQPPGELFF
TRBJ1-5 | . | TRBV7-6 | . | TGTGCCAGCAGCCCTTGGACAGATCAGCCCCAGCATTTT | CASSPWTDQPQHF
TRBJ2-4 | few | TRBV10-3 | TRBD1 | TGTGCCATCAGTGAGACAGCACCGGGACAGGGGGCACACATTCAGTACTTC | CAISETAPGQGAHIQYF
TRBJ1-2 | few | TRBV16 | . | TGTGCCAGCAGCCAATTCGAGAGGGGCTATGGCTACACCTTC | CASSQFERGYGYTF
TRBJ1-2 | few | TRBV6-1 | . | TGTGCCAGCGCCGACGGAGTAAATGGCTACACCTTC | CASADGVNGYTF
TRBJ2-1 | many | TRBV5-1 | . | TGCGCCAGCAGCTTCACCCCGGACCGTCCAAGACCCGCCAATGAGCAGTTCTTC | CASSFTPDRPRPANEQFF
TRBJ1-1 | many | TRBV6-1 | . | TGTGCCAGCAGCACCGACAGAGTTTTTCAGAGGAACACTGAAGCTTTCTTT | CASSTDRVFQRNTEAFF
TRBJ1-1 | many | TRBV18 | TRBD1 | TGTGCCAGCTCAGTCACAGGGGGCGCGCAGAAGAACACTGAAGCTTTCTTT | CASSVTGGAQKNTEAFF
TRBJ1-6 | . | TRBV2 | . | TGTGCCAGCAGGCCGGCCGCGGAGGATACACCCCTCCACTTT | CASRPAAEDTPLHF
TRBJ1-2 | . | TRBV7-9 | . | TGTGCCAGCAGAAATGACATGCATGGCTACACCTTC | CASRNDMHGYTF
TRBJ2-3 | many | TRBV6-5 | . | TGTGCCAGCAGTTACTCGAGTTCGGATACGCAGTATTTT | CASSYSSSDTQYF
TRBJ2-2 | . | TRBV10-3 | . | TGTGCCATCCCATCTAACATCACCGGGGAGCTGTTTTTT | CAIPSNITGELFF
TRBJ2-5 | . | TRBV12-3/TRBV12-4 | TRBD2 | TGTGCCAGCAGTTTAGTACTAGCGGGAGCAAGGAAGACCCAGTACTTC | CASSLVLAGARKTQYF
TRBJ1-4 | . | TRBV7-8 | . | TGTGCCAGCAGCTTAGTTAGGGGTGAAAAACTGTTTTTT | CASSLVRGEKLFF
TRBJ2-3 | few | TRBV7-9 | TRBD1 | TGTGCCAGCCCTACGAAATCAACAGGGGGCGGAACAGATACGCAGTATTTT | CASPTKSTGGGTDTQYF
TRBJ2-7 | once | TRBV13 | TRBD2 | TGTGCCAGCAGCTTAGAGTCCGGGAGGGAGAGGTACGAGCAGTACTTC | CASSLESGRERYEQYF
TRBJ2-1 | many | TRBV28 | . | TGTGCCAGCAGTTTAACCGGGACCTACAATGAGCAGTTCTTC | CASSLTGTYNEQFF
TRBJ1-2 | . | TRBV9 | . | TGTGCCAGCAGGACCCCAGGGGAAGGGCACTATGGCTACACCTTC | CASRTPGEGHYGYTF
TRBJ1-2 | few | TRBV10-3 | . | TGTGCCATCAGTGAGTCCGGACAGACCTATGGCTACACCTTC | CAISESGQTYGYTF